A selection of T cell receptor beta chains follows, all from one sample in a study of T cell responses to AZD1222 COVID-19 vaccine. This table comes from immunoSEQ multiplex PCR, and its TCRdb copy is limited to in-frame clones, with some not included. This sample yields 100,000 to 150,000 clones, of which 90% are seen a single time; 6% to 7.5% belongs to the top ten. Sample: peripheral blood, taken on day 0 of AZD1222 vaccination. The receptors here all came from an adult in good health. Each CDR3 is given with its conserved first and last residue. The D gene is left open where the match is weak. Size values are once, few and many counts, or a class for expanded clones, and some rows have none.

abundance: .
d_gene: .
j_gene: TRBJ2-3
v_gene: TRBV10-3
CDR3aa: CAIAHGEGFGDTQYF
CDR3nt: TGTGCCATCGCTCACGGGGAAGGTTTTGGGGATACGCAGTATTTT

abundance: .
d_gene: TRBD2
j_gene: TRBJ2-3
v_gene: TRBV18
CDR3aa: CASSRSGGASDTQYF
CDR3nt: TGTGCCAGCTCACGAAGCGGGGGGGCCTCAGATACGCAGTATTTT

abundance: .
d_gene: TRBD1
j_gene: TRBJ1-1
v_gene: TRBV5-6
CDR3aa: CASSLAAKGAPTEAFF
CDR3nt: TGTGCCAGCAGCTTGGCCGCTAAGGGGGCGCCCACTGAAGCTTTCTTT

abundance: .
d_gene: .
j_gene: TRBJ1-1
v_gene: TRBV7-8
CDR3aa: CASSLALTAASRTEAFF
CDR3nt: TGTGCCAGCAGCTTAGCGTTAACGGCCGCTAGTCGGACTGAAGCTTTCTTT

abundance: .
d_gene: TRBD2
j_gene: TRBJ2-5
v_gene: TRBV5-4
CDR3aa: CASSGGTSGVQETQYF
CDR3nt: TGTGCCAGCAGCGGTGGGACTAGCGGGGTACAAGAGACCCAGTACTTC

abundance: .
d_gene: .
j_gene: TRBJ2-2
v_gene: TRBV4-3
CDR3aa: CASSQDLASFIDTGELFF
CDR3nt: TGCGCCAGCAGCCAAGATTTAGCCTCGTTTATTGACACCGGGGAGCTGTTTTTT

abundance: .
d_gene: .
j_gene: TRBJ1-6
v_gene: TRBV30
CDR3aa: CASTTGINSPLHF
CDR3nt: TGTGCCTCCACAACAGGGATTAATTCACCCCTCCACTTT

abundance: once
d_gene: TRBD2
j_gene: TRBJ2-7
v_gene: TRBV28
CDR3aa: CASSAGGEQYF
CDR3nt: TGTGCCAGCAGTGCGGGGGGTGAGCAGTACTTC

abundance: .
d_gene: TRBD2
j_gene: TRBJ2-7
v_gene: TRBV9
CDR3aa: CASSVSPRGGRDEQYF
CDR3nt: TGTGCCAGCAGCGTAAGCCCGCGGGGGGGGCGAGACGAGCAGTACTTC

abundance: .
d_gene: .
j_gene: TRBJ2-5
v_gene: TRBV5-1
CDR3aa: CASSLDPTDGETQYF
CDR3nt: TGCGCCAGCAGCTTGGATCCGACAGACGGAGAGACCCAGTACTTC

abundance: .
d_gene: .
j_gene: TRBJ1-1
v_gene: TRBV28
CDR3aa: CATHSGRAFF
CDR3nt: TGTGCCACCCATTCGGGACGAGCTTTCTTT

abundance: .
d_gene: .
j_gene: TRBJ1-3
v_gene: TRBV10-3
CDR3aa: CAISEFQGPSGNTIYF
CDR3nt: TGTGCCATCAGTGAATTTCAGGGACCGTCTGGAAACACCATATATTTT

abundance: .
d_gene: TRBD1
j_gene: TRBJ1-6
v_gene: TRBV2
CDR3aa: CASRQTGGAGSPLHF
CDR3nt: TGTGCCAGCAGACAGACAGGGGGCGCAGGTTCACCCCTCCACTTT

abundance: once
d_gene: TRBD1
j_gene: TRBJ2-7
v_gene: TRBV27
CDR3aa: CASSRAGGLYEQYF
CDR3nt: TGTGCCAGCAGTAGGGCAGGGGGCTTGTACGAGCAGTACTTC

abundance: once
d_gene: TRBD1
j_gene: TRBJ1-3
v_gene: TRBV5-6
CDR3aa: CASSPTGAAGNTIYF
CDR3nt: TGTGCCAGCAGCCCGACAGGGGCTGCTGGAAACACCATATATTTT

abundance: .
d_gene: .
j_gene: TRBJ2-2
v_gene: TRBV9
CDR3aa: CASSPNSGELFF
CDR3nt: TGTGCCAGCAGCCCGAATTCCGGGGAGCTGTTTTTT

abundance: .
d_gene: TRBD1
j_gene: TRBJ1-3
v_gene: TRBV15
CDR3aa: CATSREGEQGHFSGNTIYF
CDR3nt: TGTGCCACCAGCAGAGAAGGGGAACAGGGGCATTTCTCTGGAAACACCATATATTTT

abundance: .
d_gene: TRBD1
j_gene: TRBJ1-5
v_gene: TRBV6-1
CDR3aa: CASSARDRGRNGNQPQHF
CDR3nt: TGTGCCAGCAGTGCCCGGGACAGGGGGCGAAACGGCAATCAGCCCCAGCATTTT

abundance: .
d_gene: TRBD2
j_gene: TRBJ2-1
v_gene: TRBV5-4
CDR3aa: CASSSATSGVHNEQFF
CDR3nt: TGTGCCAGCAGTTCAGCAACTAGCGGGGTGCACAATGAGCAGTTCTTC

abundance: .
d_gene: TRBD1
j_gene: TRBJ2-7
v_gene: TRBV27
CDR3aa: CASSSRGGNYEQYF
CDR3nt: TGTGCCAGCAGCTCTCGAGGGGGCAACTACGAGCAGTACTTC

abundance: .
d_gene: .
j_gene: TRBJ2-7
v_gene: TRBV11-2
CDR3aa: CASSLGSPGYEQYF
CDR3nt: TGTGCCAGCAGCTTAGGCTCCCCAGGTTACGAGCAGTACTTC

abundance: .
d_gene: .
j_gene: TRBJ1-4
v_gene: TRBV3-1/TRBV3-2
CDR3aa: CASSQREEKLFF
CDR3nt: TGTGCCAGCAGCCAGCGGGAAGAAAAACTGTTTTTT

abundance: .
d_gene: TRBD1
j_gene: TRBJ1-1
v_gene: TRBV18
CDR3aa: CASSPRQGAQSVAFF
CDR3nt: TGTGCCAGCTCACCCCGACAGGGGGCGCAGAGTGTGGCTTTCTTT

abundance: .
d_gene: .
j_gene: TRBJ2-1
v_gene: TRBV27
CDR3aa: CASSFAGTYNEQFF
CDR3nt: TGTGCCAGCAGTTTCGCAGGGACGTACAATGAGCAGTTCTTC

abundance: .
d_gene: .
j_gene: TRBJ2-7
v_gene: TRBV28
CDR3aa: CASSLDGPQQYF
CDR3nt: TGTGCCAGCAGTTTGGACGGCCCTCAGCAGTACTTC

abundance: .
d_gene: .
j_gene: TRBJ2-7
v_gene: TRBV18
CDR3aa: CASSPGSGFREQYF
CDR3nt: TGTGCCAGCTCACCAGGTTCAGGGTTTCGCGAGCAGTACTTC

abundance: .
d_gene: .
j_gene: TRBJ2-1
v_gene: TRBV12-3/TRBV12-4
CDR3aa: CASSLMGNNEQFF
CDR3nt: TGTGCCAGCAGTTTAATGGGGAACAATGAGCAGTTCTTC

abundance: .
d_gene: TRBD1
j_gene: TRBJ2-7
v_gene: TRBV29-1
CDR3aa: CSVVLRDRVYEQYF
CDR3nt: TGCAGCGTTGTACTTAGAGACAGGGTATACGAGCAGTACTTC

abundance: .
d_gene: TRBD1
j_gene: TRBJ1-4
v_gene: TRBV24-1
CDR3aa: CATFFGTGEEKLFF
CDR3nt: TGTGCCACCTTCTTTGGGACAGGGGAGGAAAAACTGTTTTTT

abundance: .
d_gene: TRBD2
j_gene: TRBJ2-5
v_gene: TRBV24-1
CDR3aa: CATRPAGVETQYF
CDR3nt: TGTGCCACCAGACCAGCGGGGGTGGAGACCCAGTACTTC

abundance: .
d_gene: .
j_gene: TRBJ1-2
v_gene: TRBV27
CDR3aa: CASRGQSEGYTF
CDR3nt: TGTGCCAGCAGAGGACAAAGTGAGGGCTACACCTTC

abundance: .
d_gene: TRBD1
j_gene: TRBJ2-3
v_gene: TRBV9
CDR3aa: CASSVAPVGQLTDTQYF
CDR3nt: TGTGCCAGCAGCGTAGCCCCTGTGGGACAGCTCACAGATACGCAGTATTTT

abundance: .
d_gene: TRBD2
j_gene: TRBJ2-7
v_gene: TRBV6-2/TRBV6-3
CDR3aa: CASSYSGGGPYEQYF
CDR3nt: TGTGCCAGCAGTTACTCGGGCGGGGGACCCTACGAGCAGTACTTC

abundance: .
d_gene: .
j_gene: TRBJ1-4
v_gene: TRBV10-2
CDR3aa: CASSNLRRGNEKLFF
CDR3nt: TGCGCCAGCAGCAATTTACGAAGGGGTAATGAAAAACTGTTTTTT

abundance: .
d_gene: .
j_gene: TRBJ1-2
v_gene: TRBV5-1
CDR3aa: CASSRDSTNYGYTF
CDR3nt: TGCGCCAGCAGCAGAGACAGTACTAACTATGGCTACACCTTC

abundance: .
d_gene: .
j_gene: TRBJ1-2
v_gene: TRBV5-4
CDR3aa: CASSLEGLVGYTF
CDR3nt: TGTGCCAGCAGCTTGGAGGGATTGGTTGGCTACACCTTC

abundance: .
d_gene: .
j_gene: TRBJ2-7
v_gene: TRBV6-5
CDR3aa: CASRRGPPAGEQYF
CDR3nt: TGTGCCAGCAGGCGGGGGCCCCCTGCGGGGGAGCAGTACTTC

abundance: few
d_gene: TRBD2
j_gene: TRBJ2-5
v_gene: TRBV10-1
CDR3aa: CASSPGLAGEQETQYF
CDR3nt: TGCGCCAGCAGCCCGGGACTAGCGGGGGAACAAGAGACCCAGTACTTC

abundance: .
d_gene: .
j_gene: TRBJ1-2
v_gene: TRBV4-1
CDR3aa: CASSQVQGQGYGYTF
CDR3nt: TGCGCCAGCAGCCAAGTGCAGGGACAAGGCTATGGCTACACCTTC

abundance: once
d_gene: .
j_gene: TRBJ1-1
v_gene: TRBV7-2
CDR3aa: CASSPRWGRYTEAFF
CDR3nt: TGTGCCAGCAGCCCCCGGTGGGGCAGATACACTGAAGCTTTCTTT

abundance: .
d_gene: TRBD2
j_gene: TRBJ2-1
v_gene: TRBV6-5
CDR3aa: CASSYAGRGGIYEQFF
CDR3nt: TGTGCCAGCAGTTACGCCGGGCGGGGGGGCATCTATGAGCAGTTCTTC

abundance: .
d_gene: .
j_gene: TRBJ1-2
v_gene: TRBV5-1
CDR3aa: CASSPDSPGTSFGYTF
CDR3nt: TGCGCCAGCAGCCCCGACTCTCCCGGAACCAGCTTTGGCTACACCTTC

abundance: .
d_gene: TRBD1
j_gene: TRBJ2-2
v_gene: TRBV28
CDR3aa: CASSFIGTGTGELFF
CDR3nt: TGTGCCAGCAGTTTTATCGGGACAGGGACCGGGGAGCTGTTTTTT

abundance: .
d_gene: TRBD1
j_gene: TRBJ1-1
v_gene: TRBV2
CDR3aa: CATRWTGPLAFF
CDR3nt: TGTGCCACCAGGTGGACAGGGCCCTTAGCTTTCTTT

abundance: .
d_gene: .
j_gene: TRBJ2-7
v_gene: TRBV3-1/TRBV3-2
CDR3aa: CASSHPGAADYEQYF
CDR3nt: TGTGCCAGCAGCCATCCGGGGGCCGCGGATTACGAGCAGTACTTC

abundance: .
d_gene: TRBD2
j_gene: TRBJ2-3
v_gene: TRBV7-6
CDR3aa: CASSLLAGGRDTQYF
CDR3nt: TGTGCCAGCAGCTTACTAGCGGGGGGGAGGGATACGCAGTATTTT

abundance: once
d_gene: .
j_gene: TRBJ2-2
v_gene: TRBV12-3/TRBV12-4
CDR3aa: CASSFSGSGELFF
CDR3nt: TGTGCCAGCAGTTTCTCGGGTTCCGGGGAGCTGTTTTTT

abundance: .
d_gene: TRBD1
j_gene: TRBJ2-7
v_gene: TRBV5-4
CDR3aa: CASSFFGQGLEGYEQYF
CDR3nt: TGTGCCAGCAGCTTCTTCGGACAGGGATTGGAGGGCTACGAGCAGTACTTC

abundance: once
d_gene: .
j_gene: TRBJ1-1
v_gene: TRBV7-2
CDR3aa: CASSSQVGFEAFF
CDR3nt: TGTGCCAGCAGCTCCCAAGTAGGGTTTGAAGCTTTCTTT

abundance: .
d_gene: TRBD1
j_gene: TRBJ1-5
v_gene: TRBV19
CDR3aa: CASSHLDRGRNQPQHF
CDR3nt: TGTGCCAGTAGTCACCTGGACAGGGGAAGGAATCAGCCCCAGCATTTT

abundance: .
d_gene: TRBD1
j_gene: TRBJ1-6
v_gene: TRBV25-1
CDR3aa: CASSDSAGGSSPLHF
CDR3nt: TGTGCCAGCAGTGATTCGGCAGGGGGCTCTTCACCCCTCCACTTT

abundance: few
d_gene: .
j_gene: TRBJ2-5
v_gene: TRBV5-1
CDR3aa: CASSPGTSGETQYF
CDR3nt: TGCGCCAGCAGCCCGGGCACCTCCGGAGAGACCCAGTACTTC

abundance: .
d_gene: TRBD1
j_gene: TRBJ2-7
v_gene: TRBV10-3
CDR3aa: CAISESGTGENF
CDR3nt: TGTGCCATCAGTGAGTCCGGGACAGGGGAGAACTTC

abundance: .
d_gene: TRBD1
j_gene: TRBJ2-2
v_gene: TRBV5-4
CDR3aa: CASTRDRVDTGELFF
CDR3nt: TGTGCCAGCACCCGGGACAGGGTAGACACCGGGGAGCTGTTTTTT

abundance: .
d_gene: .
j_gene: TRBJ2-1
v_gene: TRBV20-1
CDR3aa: CSARVPRGEFF
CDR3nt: TGCAGTGCTAGAGTCCCCCGTGGAGAGTTCTTC